By sample fraction, the clone carrying this T cell receptor (beta chain) is medium-sized. Its antigen is undetermined. This sample was included in a study of T cell responses to AZD1222 COVID-19 vaccine. Study-wide results and limits: Nearly half of spike-specific TCRs reportedly target unmutated variant regions.

The CDR3 is made up of 13 amino acids. Germline CDR1 is MRHNA and CDR2 is SNTAGT. V was clipped by 4 bases and J by 4 bases; unmatched bases: 0. Produced via immunoSEQ multiplex PCR; TCRdb's table is partial and in-frame only. Altogether about 130,000 clones are present, less than 95% being singletons, with the ten largest covering 4.4%. The sequence came from an adult in good health. This chain uses TRBV6-4 with TRBJ2-2, with 7 nucleotides matching TRBD2. Specimen: peripheral blood, collected on day 0 of MenACWY control vaccination. In nucleotides, the CDR3 is TGTGCCAGCAGTGGGACTAGCACCGGGGAGCTGTTTTTT. Its translation: CASSGTSTGELFF.